The next 17 T cell receptor beta chains were all read from a single sample in a study of blood T cell repertoires in COVID-19. The protocol was immunoSEQ multiplex PCR, while the TCRdb copy is restricted to in-frame clones and leaves out a portion. The top ten clones hold about 3% of a sample with some 65,000 clones, under 95% of them seen once. Sequencing was performed on peripheral blood. These TCRs come from a man between 65 and 85 years old with active COVID-19.

This rearrangement joins TRBV15 to TRBJ2-7, with 7 bases identical to TRBD2. V shed 8 bases, J shed 2 bases, and the junction held 6 bases outside the gene matches. CDR1 and CDR2 from the germline V gene are LNHNV and YYDKDF (reference sequence). The CDR3 loop spans 13 amino acids. This CDR3 reads CATRASGTYEQYF. The CDR3 DNA reads TGTGCCACCCGAGCTAGCGGTACCTACGAGCAGTACTTC.

The V call is TRBV6-5, the J call TRBJ2-2; D is possibly TRBD1 (6 bases). Germline values: CDR1 MNHEY, CDR2 SVGAGI. V dropped 7 bases and J dropped 7 bases, with 19 bases sitting between them. The CDR3 is 15 residues long. The CDR3: CASTAKTGLGGELFF. CDR3 nucleotide sequence: TGTGCCAGCACCGCCAAGACAGGACTCGGCGGGGAGCTGTTTTTT.

V usage is TRBV7-2 and J usage is TRBJ2-3, with no clear D. Trimming stripped 5 bases from V and 6 bases from J, with 15 bases between. Germline V gene sequence: CDR1 SGHTA, CDR2 FQGNSA. The CDR3 is made up of 14 amino acids. CDR3 residues: CASSRLGSVDTQYF. Here the CDR3 DNA reads TGTGCCAGCAGCCGCCTCGGGTCCGTGGATACGCAGTATTTT.

The chain combines TRBV5-1 with TRBJ1-3; 10 bases align to TRBD1. The CDR3 totals 17 residues. Per germline, CDR1 SGHRS and CDR2 YFSETQ. Trimming at V came to 4 bases and at J to 2 bases, leaving 9 bases not matched to a gene. The CDR3 here is CASSPEGQGLAGNTIYF. In DNA, the CDR3 is TGCGCCAGCAGCCCGGAGGGACAGGGGTTAGCTGGAAACACCATATATTTT.

This clone is a singleton in its sample. V gene TRBV19 combines with J gene TRBJ1-3, with D unclear. Germline V lookup: CDR1 LNHDA, CDR2 SQIVND (reference sequence). V lost 5 bases to trimming and J lost 0 bases, with 14 bases between them. This CDR3 is 16 amino acids long. The CDR3 DNA sequence: TGTGCCAGTAGTCTTGCGACCGGGAGCTCTGGAAACACCATATATTTT. Its translation: CASSLATGSSGNTIYF.

This chain links TRBV3-1 (or the pseudogene TRBV3-2) with TRBJ1-1, with TRBD1 as a possible D gene (5 bases). This CDR3 contains 14 residues. Germline V lookup: CDR1 LGHDT, CDR2 YNNKEL (reference sequence). Trimming removed 4 bases at V and 1 base at J, with 10 bases between. The CDR3 loop reads CASSLHGGNTEAFF. For the CDR3, the DNA is TGTGCCAGCAGCCTCCACGGGGGGAACACTGAAGCTTTCTTT.

The table lists this clone with a count of one. The chain uses TRBV7-6 and TRBJ2-5, with 11 positions matching TRBD2. The CDR3 length is 15 residues. CDR1 is SGHVS, CDR2 FNYEAQ, per germline. Unmatched junction bases numbered 5, after V lost 7 bases and J lost 1 base. The CDR3 region has the DNA TGTGCCAGCACCCAGGGGACTAGCGGCCAAGAGACCCAGTACTTC. This translates into CASTQGTSGQETQYF.

This clone appeared once. The J gene is TRBJ1-5, the V gene TRBV10-3, with TRBD1 identical over 10 bases. Looked up from germline, CDR1 is ENHRY and CDR2 is SYGVKD. This CDR3 spans 15 amino acids. J was trimmed by 5 bases and V by 4 bases; bases with no gene match: 5. CDR3 nucleotides: TGTGCCATCAGTGCGACAGGGGGCTACGATCAGCCCCAGCATTTT. It specifies CAISATGGYDQPQHF.

The J gene is TRBJ1-4, the V gene TRBV7-2; a possible D gene is TRBD1 (6 bases). V lost 1 base, J lost 13 bases, and 25 bases lay in between. The CDR3 consists of 17 residues. Germline V lookup: CDR1 SGHTA, CDR2 FQGNSA. The CDR3 loop is CASSLDGRGVGMKRLFF. CDR3 nucleotides: TGTGCCAGCAGCTTAGACGGCAGGGGAGTCGGAATGAAAAGACTGTTTTTT.

This clone has just one count. For the CDR3, the DNA is TGTGCCATCAGTGGTAAGACAGGCAACAATGAGCAGTTCTTC. Protein sequence: CAISGKTGNNEQFF. This chain links TRBV10-3 with TRBJ2-1; TRBD1 is a possible D gene (6 bases). Germline V gene data show CDR1 as ENHRY and CDR2 as SYGVKD. V was trimmed by 4 bases and J by 5 bases, leaving 12 bases between them. The CDR3 covers 14 residues.

The V and J genes are TRBV5-6 and TRBJ2-5, with 8 bases matching TRBD2. CDR3 length: 16 residues. V was pared by 4 bases and J by 5 bases, with 13 bases of the junction left unmatched. In germline, CDR1 is SGHDT, CDR2 YYEEEE. The CDR3 loop is CASSGSYGGAWETQYF. The CDR3 coding sequence is TGTGCCAGCAGCGGGTCTTACGGGGGGGCTTGGGAGACCCAGTACTTC.

J is TRBJ2-1 and V is TRBV11-2, with a possible D match to TRBD2 (6 bases). The germline V gene encodes CDR1 SGHAT and CDR2 FQNNGV. This CDR3 comprises 14 residues. V shed 5 bases and J shed 8 bases, with 16 bases lying between them. This CDR3 is CASSRGTPMYEQFF. CDR3 nucleotides: TGTGCCAGCAGCAGAGGGACTCCCATGTATGAGCAGTTCTTC.

This chain links TRBV7-2 with TRBJ2-2; 8 bases map to TRBD2. With 5 bases clipped from V and 6 bases from J, the junction kept 2 bases outside the gene matches. The germline V gene encodes CDR1 SGHTA and CDR2 FQGNSA. The CDR3 loop spans 13 amino acids. CDR3 in amino acids: CASSPGGSGELFF. The CDR3 DNA follows: TGTGCCAGCAGCCCGGGGGGGTCCGGGGAGCTGTTTTTT.

V is TRBV6-5 and J is TRBJ1-1; D might be TRBD1 (5 bases). V was shortened by 2 bases and J by 7 bases, with 14 bases between the two germline ends. CDR1 and CDR2 (germline): MNHEY, SVGAGI. This CDR3 contains 14 residues. The chain's CDR3 is CASSYLTVRGEAFF. The CDR3 DNA sequence: TGTGCCAGCAGTTACCTGACAGTCCGAGGTGAAGCTTTCTTT.

For the CDR3, the DNA is TGCGCCAGCAGCTTGAGGGAGGGGCGTACGGAGACCCAGTACTTC. It encodes CASSLREGRTETQYF. The chain recombines TRBV5-1 with TRBJ2-5; 7 bases are a match to TRBD2. Losses at the gene ends were 1 base for V and 5 bases for J; bases not matched to a gene: 8. CDR3 length equals 15 residues. Germline V CDR1 and CDR2: SGHRS, YFSETQ.

The rearrangement joins TRBV11-2 to TRBJ1-3; D gene uncertain. The CDR3 has 14 residues. The germline gives CDR1 SGHAT, CDR2 FQNNGV. Trimming removed 1 base from V and 4 bases from J, with 8 bases in between. The CDR3 region is CASSLALAGNTIYF. Written as DNA, the CDR3 is TGTGCCAGCAGCTTAGCCCTAGCAGGAAACACCATATATTTT.

The chain is built from TRBV5-1 and TRBJ2-1; TRBD1 matches 7 bases. V shed 4 bases and J 2 bases; nucleotides not matched to a gene: 9. Germline V gene data show CDR1 as SGHRS and CDR2 as YFSETQ. The CDR3 consists of 16 residues. The CDR3 region is CASSPGQAAAYNEQFF. Written as DNA, the CDR3 is TGCGCCAGCAGCCCTGGACAGGCGGCCGCCTACAATGAGCAGTTCTTC.